What follows is one T cell receptor beta chain and its context. The study ran its PCR with 60 Vbeta and 13 Jbeta primers. Produced via immunoSEQ multiplex PCR; TCRdb's table is partial and in-frame only. This sample has some 160,000 clones; 84% occur once, and the top ten carry roughly 2.1%. CDR3 length equals 14 residues. Trimming took 7 bases from V and 2 from J, leaving 14 bases between them. Per the germline V gene, CDR1 is MDHEN and CDR2 is SYDVKM. This sample is drawn from a study of cytomegalovirus exposure and HLA in healthy donors. On the study more broadly: About 79% of several hundred genotyped donors fell in the Caucasian-associated ancestry cluster.

The sample consisted of PBMCs. The TCR originated in a man younger than 35 in good health and CMV-seronegative. The chain is built from TRBV28 and TRBJ1-2; possible D gene TRBD1, 5 bases. CDR3 residues: CASTRSGGNYGYTF. The CDR3 bases are TGTGCCAGCACCCGAAGCGGGGGGAACTATGGCTACACCTTC.